Listed below are T cell receptor beta chains from one sample, sequenced in a study of OX40 agonist ivuxolimab in advanced cancers. The method was immunoSEQ multiplex PCR; TCRdb's version includes in-frame clones alone and lacks a portion of them. This table has fewer than 85,000 clones, under 95% appearing once. Sequencing used CD4+ or CD8+ T cells sorted from blood, obtained in a trial of the OX40 agonist ivuxolimab. The receptors shown here come from an adult with an advanced solid tumor such as melanoma, head and neck, liver or kidney cancer. The CDR3 runs from the conserved cysteine through the conserved F or W. Fields, in order: V gene, clone size, D gene, J gene, CDR3 protein, CDR3 DNA. D genes are given only for firm matches. Some rows have no size entry. The others give once, few or many, or a class for an expanded clone.

>TRBV7-2|.|TRBD2|TRBJ2-1
CASSFTGTSSYNEQFF
TGTGCCAGCAGCTTTACCGGGACTAGTTCCTACAATGAGCAGTTCTTC
>TRBV4-1|.|.|TRBJ2-1
CASSQVGGKNNEQFF
TGCGCCAGCAGCCAAGTGGGGGGTAAAAACAATGAGCAGTTCTTC
>TRBV19|.|.|TRBJ1-1
CATRNRGGAFMNTEAFF
TGTGCCACTAGGAACAGAGGGGGGGCCTTCATGAACACTGAAGCTTTCTTT
>TRBV11-3|.|.|TRBJ2-7
CASSLSQDVYEQYF
TGTGCCAGCAGCTTAAGTCAGGATGTCTACGAGCAGTACTTC
>TRBV7-9|once|.|TRBJ1-3
CASSKDGTGGIYF
TGTGCCAGCAGCAAAGACGGGACTGGTGGCATATATTTT
>TRBV18|.|.|TRBJ2-1
CASSLSRGGNEQFF
TGTGCCAGCTCACTATCCAGGGGAGGGAATGAGCAGTTCTTC
>TRBV29-1|.|TRBD1|TRBJ1-1
CSVGGLPGQGVSEAFF
TGCAGCGTTGGGGGTTTACCGGGACAGGGGGTGTCTGAAGCTTTCTTT
>TRBV19|.|.|TRBJ2-7
CASSDTGSYEQCF
TGTGCCAGTAGCGATACAGGCAGCTACGAGCAGTGCTTC
>TRBV5-1|.|.|TRBJ1-3
CASTTGPSGNTIYF
TGCGCCAGCACCACGGGCCCCTCTGGAAACACCATATATTTT
>TRBV28|.|TRBD1|TRBJ2-3
CASSRQGRSDTQYF
TGTGCCAGCAGTCGACAGGGTAGGTCGGATACGCAGTATTTT
>TRBV5-1|.|TRBD1|TRBJ2-7
CASSTTGGSYEQYF
TGCGCCAGCAGCACCACAGGGGGCTCCTACGAGCAGTACTTC
>TRBV6-5|.|.|TRBJ1-2
CASSYSSGGNYGYTF
TGTGCCAGCAGTTACTCGAGTGGGGGCAACTATGGCTACACCTTC
>TRBV5-4|.|TRBD2|TRBJ2-1
CASSLTSGRVSNEQFF
TGTGCCAGCAGCTTGACTAGCGGGAGAGTCTCCAATGAGCAGTTCTTC
>TRBV29-1|once|TRBD2|TRBJ2-2
CSVPRGIAGSANTGELFF
TGCAGCGTTCCGAGGGGAATAGCGGGGAGCGCGAACACCGGGGAGCTGTTTTTT
>TRBV6-1|.|.|TRBJ2-7
CASSDQASSYEQYF
TGTGCCAGCAGTGATCAGGCATCTTCCTACGAGCAGTACTTC
>TRBV19|.|.|TRBJ2-7
CASSIGFTEQYF
TGTGCCAGTAGTATAGGCTTCACGGAGCAGTACTTC
>TRBV2|.|TRBD1|TRBJ1-6
CASRMSQGGTYNSPLHF
TGTGCCAGCAGAATGTCCCAGGGGGGGACCTATAATTCACCCCTCCACTTT
>TRBV29-1|.|.|TRBJ2-1
CSAGGFSYNEQFF
TGCAGCGCTGGTGGGTTCTCCTACAATGAGCAGTTCTTC
>TRBV29-1|.|TRBD1|TRBJ1-2
CSSRDRGPNYGYTF
TGCAGCTCCCGGGACAGGGGACCTAACTATGGCTACACCTTC
>TRBV18|.|.|TRBJ2-5
CASSPLYQETQYF
TGTGCCAGCTCACCACTTTACCAAGAGACCCAGTACTTC
>TRBV30|.|TRBD1|TRBJ1-1
CAWSGQAGTEAFF
TGTGCCTGGTCGGGACAGGCGGGCACTGAAGCTTTCTTT
>TRBV9|once|.|TRBJ2-5
CASNGEWGPQETQYF
TGTGCCAGCAATGGTGAATGGGGGCCTCAAGAGACCCAGTACTTC
>TRBV18|.|.|TRBJ1-1
CASSPMGNTEAFF
TGTGCCAGCTCACCAATGGGGAACACTGAAGCTTTCTTT
>TRBV6-5|.|TRBD1|TRBJ2-2
CASSYQTGRNTGELFF
TGTGCCAGCAGTTACCAGACAGGGAGAAACACCGGGGAGCTGTTTTTT
>TRBV20-1|.|.|TRBJ2-3
CSASQHPTQYF
TGCAGTGCTAGTCAGCACCCCACGCAGTATTTT
>TRBV6-5|few|.|TRBJ1-1
CATGRGTEAFF
TGTGCCACCGGGAGAGGGACTGAAGCTTTCTTT
>TRBV21-1|.|.|TRBJ2-7
CARRGTTVYEQYF
TGTGCCCGGCGAGGGACTACAGTCTACGAGCAGTACTTC
>TRBV10-3|.|.|TRBJ2-1
CAISESVGGQGNEQFF
TGTGCCATCAGTGAGTCGGTGGGTGGGCAGGGCAATGAGCAGTTCTTC